What follows are 28 T cell receptor beta chains derived from one specimen sequenced in a study of OX40 agonist ivuxolimab in advanced cancers. The table came from immunoSEQ multiplex PCR; TCRdb's copy has only in-frame clones and leaves some out. The sample consists of 95,000 to 100,000 clones, roughly 83% of them appearing once. The input for sequencing was CD4+ or CD8+ T cells sorted from blood, taken in a trial of the OX40 agonist ivuxolimab. Receptor source: an adult with an advanced solid tumor such as melanoma, head and neck, liver or kidney cancer.

This clone has a single count. The chain combines TRBV2 with TRBJ1-4; D is perhaps TRBD1 (6 bases). V dropped 8 bases and J dropped 8 bases, with 18 bases sitting between them. Looked up from germline, CDR1 is SNHLY and CDR2 is FYNNEI. The CDR3 covers 14 residues. CDR3 DNA sequence: TGTGCCAGCGGGGGCGGGGGCGATCGAGAAAAACTGTTTTTT. Amino acids: CASGGGGDREKLFF.

The V gene is TRBV28, the J gene TRBJ2-3, with D unresolved. Germline V lookup: CDR1 MDHEN, CDR2 SYDVKM. The CDR3 is 14 amino acids. V shed 6 bases and J shed 2 bases, with 12 bases lying between them. The CDR3 region has the DNA TGTGCCAGCAGCCCAATAGGACCCACAGATACGCAGTATTTT. It specifies CASSPIGPTDTQYF.

V usage is TRBV5-1 and J usage is TRBJ2-3, with 7 nucleotides matching TRBD2. V shed 1 base, J shed 6 bases, and the junction held 14 bases outside the gene matches. CDR1 SGHRS and CDR2 YFSETQ come from the germline V gene. The CDR3 runs to 17 residues. CDR3 protein: CASSLFASGGGADTQYF. The CDR3 nucleotides are TGCGCCAGCAGCTTGTTTGCTAGCGGAGGAGGAGCGGATACGCAGTATTTT.

The J gene is TRBJ1-1, the V gene TRBV6-5; D gene uncertain. The length of the CDR3 is 16 residues. Between the trimmed V and J ends, which lost 4 bases and 1 base, there was a span of 16 bases. Germline CDR1 MNHEY, CDR2 SVGAGI. The CDR3 region is CASSLNLFGRNTEAFF. The CDR3 DNA follows: TGTGCCAGCAGTTTAAACCTTTTTGGCAGGAACACTGAAGCTTTCTTT.

This clone occurred once. The V call is TRBV6-1, the J call TRBJ2-2; D call uncertain. V lost 3 bases to trimming and J lost 4 bases, with 9 bases between them. This CDR3 comprises 14 residues. CDR1 is MNHNS and CDR2 is SASEGT in the germline V gene. The CDR3 sequence is CASSDTRSTGELFF. CDR3 bases: TGTGCCAGCAGTGATACCCGGAGCACCGGGGAGCTGTTTTTT.

The rearrangement links TRBV15 to TRBJ1-3; D remains ambiguous. The CDR3 contains 13 residues. V was trimmed by 0 bases and J by 4 bases, leaving 4 bases between them. Germline lookup yields CDR1 LNHNV and CDR2 YYDKDF (reference sequence). CDR3 bases: TGTGCCACCAGCAGAGATTACGGAAACACCATATATTTT. This gives the protein CATSRDYGNTIYF.

V is TRBV27 and J is TRBJ2-3; possibly TRBD2 for D (5 bases). The CDR3 totals 15 residues. The V end was cut by 2 bases, the J end by 0 bases, with 9 bases between. CDR1 MNHEY and CDR2 SMNVEV come from the germline V gene (reference sequence). The CDR3 protein is CASSLGGTSTDTQYF. The CDR3 DNA sequence: TGTGCCAGCAGTTTAGGAGGCACTAGCACAGATACGCAGTATTTT.

The chain combines TRBV27 with TRBJ2-5, with 7 bases matching TRBD1. The CDR3 contains 17 residues. CDR1 and CDR2 from the germline V gene are MNHEY and SMNVEV (reference sequence). The V segment lost 7 bases and the J segment 2 bases; nucleotides outside the gene matches: 16. DNA of the CDR3: TGTGCCAGCACCTTGCCAATGGGACAGACAAGACAAGAGACCCAGTACTTC. Translating it yields CASTLPMGQTRQETQYF.

The chain links TRBV28 to TRBJ2-7; D might be TRBD1 (6 bases). The CDR3 loop spans 13 amino acids. V gave up 6 bases and J gave up 7 bases, with 16 bases separating them. Per the germline V gene, CDR1 is MDHEN and CDR2 is SYDVKM. The CDR3: CASRSGTTREQYF. The DNA for the CDR3 is TGTGCCAGCAGATCCGGGACAACTCGGGAGCAGTACTTC. The full variable domain, rest sourced from reference TRBV28 and TRBJ2-7, is DVKVTQSSRYLVKRTGEKVFLECVQDMDHENMFWYRQDPGLGLRLIYFSYDVKMKEKGDIPEGYSVSREKKERFSLILESASTNQTSMYLCASRSGTTREQYFGPGTRLTVT.

This clone was seen once. J is TRBJ2-2 and V is TRBV11-2; TRBD1 matches 10 bases. The germline V gene encodes CDR1 SGHAT and CDR2 FQNNGV. The CDR3 runs 15 residues. The ends lost 7 bases at V and 5 bases at J; junction bases unmatched: 7. DNA for the CDR3: TGTGCCAGCATCTCGGACAGGGGGAGGACCGGGGAGCTGTTTTTT. Protein: CASISDRGRTGELFF.

The chain joins TRBV28 to TRBJ2-5, with D possibly TRBD1 on 6 matching bases. With the DNA end fitting TRBJ2-7 better, the J assignment may be wrong. In germline, CDR1 is MDHEN, CDR2 SYDVKM. This CDR3 is built from 16 residues. CDR3 residues: CASSPGDTRGNYEQYF. CDR3 in DNA: TGTGCCAGCAGTCCCGGGGACACTCGGGGAAATTACGAGCAGTACTTC.

The CDR3 sequence: CATPQGDMNTEAFF. CDR3 DNA sequence: TGTGCCACCCCCCAAGGGGATATGAACACTGAAGCTTTCTTT. V usage is TRBV10-3 and J usage is TRBJ1-1, with a tentative D call TRBD1 (5 bases). CDR1 is ENHRY, CDR2 SYGVKD, per germline. Deletions cut 10 bases from V and 0 bases from J, with 15 bases between. The CDR3 extends over 14 amino acids.

This chain joins TRBV5-1 and TRBJ1-4, with D possibly matching TRBD1 (5 bases). The CDR3 loop spans 13 amino acids. V dropped 4 bases and J dropped 4 bases, with 8 bases sitting between them. The V gene's germline CDR1 is SGHRS and CDR2 YFSETQ. The CDR3 loop is CASSRGSNEKLFF. The CDR3 DNA is TGCGCCAGCAGCCGGGGGAGTAATGAAAAACTGTTTTTT.

V and J are TRBV5-6 and TRBJ1-3; possibly TRBD1 for D (5 bases). Germline V gene sequence: CDR1 SGHDT, CDR2 YYEEEE. The CDR3 extends over 15 amino acids. Trimming cost V 4 bases and J 1 base, with 12 bases left between them. Here the CDR3 reads CASSGTQGSGNTIYF. The CDR3 DNA is TGTGCCAGCAGCGGGACCCAGGGTTCTGGAAACACCATATATTTT.

The CDR3 DNA sequence: TGTGCCAGCAGCCCGGGGACGGAACAAAACATTCAGTACTTC. It translates to CASSPGTEQNIQYF. The chain has TRBV28 and TRBJ2-4; either TRBD1 or TRBD2 may supply D (5 bases each). This CDR3 comprises 14 residues. The germline CDR1 and CDR2 sequences are MDHEN and SYDVKM. V was pared by 6 bases and J by 5 bases, with 14 bases between.

The gene calls are TRBV18 and TRBJ2-5, with 7 bases fitting TRBD1. V was clipped by 3 bases and J by 2 bases; unmatched bases: 6. Germline CDR1 is KGHSH and CDR2 is LQKENI. This CDR3 spans 15 amino acids. The chain's CDR3 is CASSPRQGGQETQYF. Written as DNA, the CDR3 is TGTGCCAGCTCACCCCGACAGGGTGGGCAAGAGACCCAGTACTTC.

This sequence joins TRBV4-2 and TRBJ2-1; the D gene is possibly TRBD2 (6 bases). V gave up 0 bases and J gave up 4 bases, with 13 bases separating them. CDR3 size: 16 residues. The germline CDR1 and CDR2 sequences are LGHNA and YNFKEQ. This chain's CDR3 is CASSQDLRGEYNEQFF. DNA for the CDR3: TGTGCCAGCAGCCAAGATCTGCGCGGGGAGTACAATGAGCAGTTCTTC.

The rearrangement links TRBV6-1 to TRBJ1-5; perhaps TRBD1 as D (5 bases). Germline V gene lookup returns CDR1 MNHNS and CDR2 SASEGT. The CDR3 is 16 amino acids. V lost 3 bases to trimming and J lost 2 bases, with 14 bases between them. This CDR3 reads CASSDWGGAGNQPQHF. The CDR3 bases are TGTGCCAGCAGTGATTGGGGCGGGGCTGGCAATCAGCCCCAGCATTTT.

CDR3 nucleotides: TGTGCCAGCAGTTACGACGTTGGGGCCCGGGCTTTCTTT. Translation: CASSYDVGARAFF. The rearrangement links TRBV6-5 to TRBJ1-1; a possible D gene is TRBD1 (5 bases). V lost 2 bases, J lost 11 bases, and 15 bases lay in between. There are 13 residues in the CDR3. Looked up from germline, CDR1 is MNHEY and CDR2 is SVGAGI.

J is TRBJ1-2 and V is TRBV5-8; D unresolved. The V gene's germline CDR1 is SGHTS and CDR2 YDEGEE. The CDR3 loop spans 12 amino acids. With 4 bases removed from V and 6 bases from J, the gap between germline ends came to 10 bases. The CDR3 loop is CASSRGINGYTF. CDR3 sequence (DNA): TGTGCCAGCAGCCGCGGGATAAATGGCTACACCTTC.

This chain links TRBV4-1 with TRBJ2-1; D perhaps matches TRBD1 (6 bases). CDR1 is MGHRA and CDR2 is YSYEKL in the germline V gene. This CDR3 spans 12 amino acids. The V end lost 1 base, the J end lost 13 bases, and 11 bases lay between the germline ends. The DNA for the CDR3 is TGCGCCAGCAGCCAAGTGGGGGCGCGTCAGTTCTTC. Protein product: CASSQVGARQFF.

V gene TRBV18 combines with J gene TRBJ1-1; tentatively, D is TRBD1 (6 bases). CDR1 KGHSH and CDR2 LQKENI come from the germline V gene. This CDR3 is 15 amino acids long. V was trimmed by 3 bases and J by 1 base, leaving 12 bases between them. The CDR3 protein is CASSPHETGNTEAFF. CDR3 DNA: TGTGCCAGCTCACCCCACGAGACAGGGAACACTGAAGCTTTCTTT.

This clone occurred a few times. In nucleotides, the CDR3 is TGCGCCAGCAGCTCGGGACTTACAGCGGTCCATGAGCAGTTCTTC. Protein product: CASSSGLTAVHEQFF. The chain carries TRBV5-1 and TRBJ2-1; perhaps TRBD2 as D (6 bases). The CDR3 is made up of 15 amino acids. V shed 3 bases and J shed 8 bases, with 18 bases lying between them. Germline CDR1 SGHRS, CDR2 YFSETQ.

The CDR3 spells CASSYSRATGELFF. CDR3 DNA sequence: TGTGCCAGCAGTTACTCCAGGGCCACCGGGGAGCTGTTTTTT. The V and J genes are TRBV6-5 and TRBJ2-2, with D tentatively TRBD1 (5 bases). Trimming removed 0 bases from V and 4 bases from J, with 6 bases in between. In germline, CDR1 is MNHEY, CDR2 SVGAGI. This CDR3 is 14 amino acids long.

This clone has a handful of counts. The V gene is TRBV28, the J gene TRBJ1-4, with D perhaps TRBD1 (5 bases). The CDR3 is 14 residues long. Germline V gene sequence: CDR1 MDHEN, CDR2 SYDVKM. Trimming pared 3 bases from V and 4 bases from J, leaving 9 bases between. The DNA for the CDR3 is TGTGCCAGCAGTTTCGGGGGGGGTAATGAAAAACTGTTTTTT. It specifies CASSFGGGNEKLFF.

The chain employs TRBV9 and TRBJ1-3; D is undetermined. Germline V gives CDR1 SGDLS, CDR2 YYNGEE. CDR3 size: 16 residues. V lost 4 bases and J 0 bases, leaving 14 bases between the germline ends. The CDR3 DNA follows: TGTGCCAGCAGCCTCGGTCGAGGGAGCTCTGGAAACACCATATATTTT. Translation: CASSLGRGSSGNTIYF.

V usage is TRBV19 and J usage is TRBJ1-1; D is perhaps TRBD1 (6 bases). V lost 4 bases, J lost 4 bases, and 16 bases lay in between. CDR3 size: 15 residues. Germline lookup yields CDR1 LNHDA and CDR2 SQIVND (reference sequence). CDR3 in DNA: TGTGCCAGTAGTACCGGGACATCGAAGGGCACTGAAGCTTTCTTT. Translating it yields CASSTGTSKGTEAFF. The variable domain in full, with the rest retrieved from reference TRBV19 and TRBJ1-1, is DGGITQSPKYLFRKEGQNVTLSCEQNLNHDAMYWYRQDPGQGLRLIYYSQIVNDFQKGDIAEGYSVSREKKESFPLTVTSAQKNPTAFYLCASSTGTSKGTEAFFGQGTRLTVV.

The chain combines TRBV29-1 with TRBJ2-1; TRBD2 is a possible D gene (6 bases). CDR3 length: 12 residues. V was pared by 8 bases and J by 7 bases, with 15 bases between. Germline V CDR1 and CDR2: SQVTM, ANQGSEA. CDR3 sequence (DNA): TGCAGCTTCCGGGACTTTGAGAATGAGCAGTTCTTC. Its protein product is CSFRDFENEQFF.